This T cell receptor beta chain was retrieved from a study of tumor-infiltrating lymphocytes in primary liver carcinoma. This clonotype was observed once. The junction does not match germline at one end; this may be a read error. CDR1 is SQVTM and CDR2 is ANQGSEA in the germline V gene. The CDR3 is made up of 16 amino acids. From 450 to 550 ng total RNA, TCR beta cDNA was generated with a primer in the constant region. Nested multiplex PCR, run for three rounds with slightly modified ARM-PCR, yielded TCR beta libraries. The first two PCR rounds used TRBV1-TRBV30 forward primers with a C-beta reverse primer, about 10 cycles each. A single record per CDR3 protein comes from TCRdb applying MiXCR to the multiplex PCR reads. Found here are fewer than 85,000 distinct CDR3 sequences, approximately 70% of them singletons; the top ten hold about 26%. Both RNA and DNA were isolated together from around 20-30 mg of bulk tissue that had not been sorted.

This TCR derives from a man between 40 and 49 years old with primary liver carcinoma and hepatitis B virus infection. The chain carries TRBV29-1 and TRBJ2-5; D call uncertain. Sequenced sample: tumor-adjacent normal liver tissue. CDR3 amino acids: CCVDGFPATHQETQYF. Here the CDR3 DNA reads TGCTGCGTTGATGGCTTTCCGGCGACTCACCAAGAGACCCAGTACTTC.